The clone carrying this TCR beta chain appeared once. The data derive from a study of blood T cell repertoires in COVID-19. J gave up 4 bases and V 2 bases, and 1 base lay outside the gene matches. Per the germline V gene, CDR1 is SGHNT and CDR2 is YYREEE (reference sequence). This CDR3 contains 13 residues. Clones were sequenced by immunoSEQ multiplex PCR, and TCRdb holds only the in-frame ones, with some missing. The repertoire holds about 45,000 clones, with 75% to 90% as singletons. The sequenced sample was peripheral blood. The chain carries TRBV5-4 and TRBJ2-5; 8 positions match TRBD1. The sequence came from a woman of 80 years or more in a cohort sampled during active or convalescent COVID-19. The DNA for the CDR3 is TGTGCCAGCAGCTTAACAGGGGGAGAGACCCAGTACTTC. Its translation: CASSLTGGETQYF.